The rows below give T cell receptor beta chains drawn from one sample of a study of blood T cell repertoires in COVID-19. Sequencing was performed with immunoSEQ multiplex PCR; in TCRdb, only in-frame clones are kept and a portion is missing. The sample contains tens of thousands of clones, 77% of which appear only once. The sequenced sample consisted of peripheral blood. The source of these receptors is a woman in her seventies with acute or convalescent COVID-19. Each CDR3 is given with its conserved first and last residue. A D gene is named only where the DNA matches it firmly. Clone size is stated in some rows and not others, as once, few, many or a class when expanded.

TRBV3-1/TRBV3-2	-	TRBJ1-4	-	CASSQGGEKLFF	TGTGCCAGCAGCCAAGGGGGCGAAAAACTGTTTTTT
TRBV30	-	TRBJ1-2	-	CAWSTPGGFYGYTF	TGTGCCTGGAGTACCCCCGGGGGTTTTTATGGCTACACCTTC
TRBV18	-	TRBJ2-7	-	CASSPSRPEQYF	TGTGCCAGCTCACCTTCTAGACCCGAGCAGTACTTC
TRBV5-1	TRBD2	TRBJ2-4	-	CASSETSAKNIQYF	TGCGCCAGCAGTGAAACTAGCGCGAAAAACATTCAGTACTTC
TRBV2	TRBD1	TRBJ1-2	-	CASTRQGGNGYTF	TGTGCCAGCACCAGACAGGGTGGGAATGGCTACACCTTC
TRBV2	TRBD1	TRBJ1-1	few	CASRNDRVWAFF	TGTGCCAGCAGAAATGACAGGGTATGGGCTTTCTTT
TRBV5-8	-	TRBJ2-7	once	CASSHYEQYF	TGTGCCAGCAGCCACTACGAGCAGTACTTC
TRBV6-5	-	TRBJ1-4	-	CASSYWGGVGEKLFF	TGTGCCAGCAGTTACTGGGGGGGAGTGGGTGAAAAACTGTTTTTT
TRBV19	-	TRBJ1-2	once	CASSIYEGYTF	TGTGCCAGTAGTATTTATGAGGGCTACACCTTC
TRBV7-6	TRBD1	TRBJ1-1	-	CASTSQGGTEAFF	TGTGCCAGCACCTCACAGGGGGGCACTGAAGCTTTCTTT
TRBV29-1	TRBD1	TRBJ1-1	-	CSVDGQGARVTEAFF	TGCAGCGTTGATGGACAGGGGGCCAGAGTCACTGAAGCTTTCTTT
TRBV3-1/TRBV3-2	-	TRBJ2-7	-	CASSQEGRLSYEQYF	TGTGCCAGCAGCCAAGAGGGCAGGCTGTCCTACGAGCAGTACTTC
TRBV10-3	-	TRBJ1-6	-	CAARGWGVRSPLHF	TGTGCCGCGCGCGGGTGGGGAGTACGGTCACCCCTCCACTTT
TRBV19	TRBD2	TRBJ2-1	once	CASRSERGYNEQFF	TGTGCCAGTCGTTCGGAGCGGGGCTACAATGAGCAGTTCTTC
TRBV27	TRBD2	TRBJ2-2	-	CASRIQSGGVSTGELFF	TGTGCCAGCAGGATCCAGAGCGGGGGTGTGAGCACCGGGGAGCTGTTTTTT
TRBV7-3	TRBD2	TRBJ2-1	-	CASSSLLGGAYNEQFF	TGTGCCAGCAGCTCCCTCTTGGGGGGGGCCTACAATGAGCAGTTCTTC
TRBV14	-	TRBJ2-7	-	CASSQRVAREQYF	TGTGCCAGCAGCCAGCGGGTTGCCCGGGAGCAGTACTTC